The present T cell receptor (beta chain) was sequenced within a study of metastatic and nonmetastatic thyroid tumors (dated by TCRdb to about 2020). Concerning the study at large: The researchers compared repertoires between peripheral blood samples and tumor or nodule tissue samples from patients with malignant or benign thyroid disease. Study-level results and caveats: In both blood and tumor samples, malignant tumors were reported to have significantly higher TCR beta diversity than benign nodules.

No patient had received any treatment before thyroid surgery. Using T-cell receptor beta sequencing, the researchers looked back retrospectively at clinical samples from patients, gathered between about 2011 and 2018. Libraries were constructed by PCR. Sequencing instrument: Illumina HiSeq 4000. The TCR beta-chain CDR3 region of each patient was profiled by high-throughput sequencing. On the study's bioinformatics: Drawing on CDR3 differences between clinicopathological groups, the researchers built a classifier meant to tell apart patients with distant-metastatic papillary thyroid cancer. To measure repertoire diversity the researchers used the Shannon index, while the Morisita-Horn index served to gauge how similar the tumor and blood repertoires were. TCRdb reanalyzed the raw reads on its own, using fastp at Q25 for trimming and MiXCR for clone calling, and kept in-frame beta chains. TCRdb, not the original authors, processed these V and J calls. The sample table records around 23,000 clones; approximately 30% of these occur just once. The ten most abundant clones make up around 14% of the sample.

This clone was observed at least ten times. The target of this receptor is not known. Base qualities were left out, and no much larger clone turns up one base away. The clonotype was recovered from a male donor with papillary thyroid cancer or a benign thyroid nodule (not recorded which). Some clones in this sample may be carry-over from other donors' samples. Sequenced material: tumor tissue.

This receptor carries the CDR3 CASSISGANTGELFF. The nucleotide sequence reads as follows: TGTGCCAGTAGTATCTCCGGCGCGAACACCGGGGAGCTGTTTTTT. This sequence uses TRBV19 and TRBJ2-2, with no D gene named confidently. Including the terminal cysteine and phenylalanine, the CDR3 comprises 15 residues. The read is trimmed to its CDR3 DNA, 45 bases read in frame from base 1. The germline ends are 8 bases apart after V is trimmed by 3 bases and J by 0 bases. In the germline V gene (reference sequence), CDR1 corresponds to LNHDA and CDR2 to SQIVND.